This T cell receptor (beta chain) was retrieved from a study of blood T cell repertoires in COVID-19. Study-wide context: Sites in the United States, Italy and Spain provided acute and convalescent COVID-19 samples. Sample material is recorded as cDNA or gDNA derived from T cells, B-cell-depleted T cells, or PBMCs.

In the original processing: Researchers report that nucleated cell counts were estimated from reference gene primer amplification. The table came from immunoSEQ multiplex PCR; TCRdb's copy has only in-frame clones and leaves some out. Clonal size and the V and J genes are those of that table, whereas D and trimming came from the DNA. The sample lists about 170,000 clones; about 74% were seen once. The sample comprised peripheral blood. This TCR derives from a woman of 80 years or more with acute or convalescent COVID-19.

The CDR3 coding sequence is TGTGCCACCAGTGGACTTATTGACACAGATACGCAGTATTTT. It is translated as CATSGLIDTDTQYF. The gene calls are TRBV24-1 and TRBJ2-3; D not resolved. The CDR3 spans 14 residues. V lost 5 bases, J lost 2 bases, and 10 bases lay in between. CDR1 is KGHDR, CDR2 SFDVKD, per germline.